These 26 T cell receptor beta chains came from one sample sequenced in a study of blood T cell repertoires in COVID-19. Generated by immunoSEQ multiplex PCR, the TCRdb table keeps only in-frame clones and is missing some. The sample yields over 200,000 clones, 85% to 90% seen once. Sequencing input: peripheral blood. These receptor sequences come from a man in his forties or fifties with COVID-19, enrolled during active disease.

CDR3 loop: CASRAEPKTQYF. In DNA form, the CDR3 reads TGTGCCAGCAGGGCGGAACCGAAGACCCAGTACTTC. The chain uses TRBV2 and TRBJ2-5; D is uncertain. The ends were cut back, 6 bases at V and 6 bases at J, with 11 bases in the middle. This CDR3 is 12 amino acids long. CDR1 and CDR2 from the germline V gene are SNHLY and FYNNEI.

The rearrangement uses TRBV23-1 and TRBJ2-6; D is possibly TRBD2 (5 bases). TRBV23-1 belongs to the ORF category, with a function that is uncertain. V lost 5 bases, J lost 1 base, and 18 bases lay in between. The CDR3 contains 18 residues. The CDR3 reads CASSTWSRESSGANVLTF. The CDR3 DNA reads TGCGCCAGCAGTACATGGTCAAGGGAGTCGTCTGGGGCCAACGTCCTGACTTTC.

The CDR3 is CASSLSPSGTEAFF. The CDR3 DNA reads as TGTGCCAGCAGTTTATCCCCCTCGGGTACTGAAGCTTTCTTT. The V gene is TRBV27, the J gene TRBJ1-1; D is ambiguous. V was pared by 0 bases and J by 5 bases, with 10 bases between. The CDR3 spans 14 residues. The V gene's germline CDR1 is MNHEY and CDR2 SMNVEV (reference sequence).

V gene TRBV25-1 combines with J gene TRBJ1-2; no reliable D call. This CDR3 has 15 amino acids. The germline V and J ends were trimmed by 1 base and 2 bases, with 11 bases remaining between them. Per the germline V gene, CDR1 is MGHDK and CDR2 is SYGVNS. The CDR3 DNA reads TGTGCCAGCAGTGAATCTCTGGGAGCAAACTATGGCTACACCTTC. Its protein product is CASSESLGANYGYTF.

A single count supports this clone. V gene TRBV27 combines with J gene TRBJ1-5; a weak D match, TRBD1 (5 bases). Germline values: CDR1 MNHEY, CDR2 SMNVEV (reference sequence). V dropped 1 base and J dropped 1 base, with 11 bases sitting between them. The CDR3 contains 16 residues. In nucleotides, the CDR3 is TGTGCCAGCAGTTTATTGGGAGGGGCGAGCAATCAGCCCCAGCATTTT. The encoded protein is CASSLLGGASNQPQHF.

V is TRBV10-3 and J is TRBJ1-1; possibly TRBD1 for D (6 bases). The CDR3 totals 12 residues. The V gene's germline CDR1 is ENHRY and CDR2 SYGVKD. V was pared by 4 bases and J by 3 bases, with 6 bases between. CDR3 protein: CAISGTDTEAFF. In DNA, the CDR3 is TGTGCCATCAGTGGGACAGACACTGAAGCTTTCTTT.

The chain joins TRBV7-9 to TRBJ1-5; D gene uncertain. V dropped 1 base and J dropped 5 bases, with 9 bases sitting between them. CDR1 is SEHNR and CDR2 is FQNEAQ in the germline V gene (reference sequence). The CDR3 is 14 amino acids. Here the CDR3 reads CASSLGYNDQPQHF. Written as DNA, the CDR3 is TGTGCCAGCAGCTTAGGGTACAACGATCAGCCCCAGCATTTT.

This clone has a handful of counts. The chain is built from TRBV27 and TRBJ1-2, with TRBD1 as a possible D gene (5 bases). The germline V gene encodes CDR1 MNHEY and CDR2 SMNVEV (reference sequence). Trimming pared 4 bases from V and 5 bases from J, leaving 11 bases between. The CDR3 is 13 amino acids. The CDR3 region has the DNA TGTGCCAGCAGTTACCGGGGACTTTATGGCTACACCTTC. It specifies CASSYRGLYGYTF.

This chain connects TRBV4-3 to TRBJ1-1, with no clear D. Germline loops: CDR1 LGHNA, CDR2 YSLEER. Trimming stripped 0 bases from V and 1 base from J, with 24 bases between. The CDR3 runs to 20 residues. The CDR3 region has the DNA TGCGCCAGCAGCCAAGATTTGATCGGTGACGTCGAGGGCTCGAACACTGAAGCTTTCTTT. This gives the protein CASSQDLIGDVEGSNTEAFF.

The CDR3, as DNA: TGTGCCAGCAGCTTGGCGGCTCAGGGGTTCGCCGGGGAGCTGTTTTTT. Protein: CASSLAAQGFAGELFF. The gene calls are TRBV5-4 and TRBJ2-2; D possibly corresponds to TRBD1 (6 bases). Germline CDR1 and CDR2: SGHNT and YYREEE (reference sequence). Trimming removed 0 bases from V and 6 bases from J, with 15 bases in between. The CDR3 is 16 residues long.

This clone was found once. Written as DNA, the CDR3 is TGTGCCAGCAGCCAAGGGACAGCCTATAGCAATCAGCCCCAGCATTTT. Its translation: CASSQGTAYSNQPQHF. The rearrangement joins TRBV3-1 (or the pseudogene TRBV3-2) to TRBJ1-5, with D perhaps TRBD1 (6 bases). The length of the CDR3 is 16 residues. Germline CDR1 reads LGHDT; CDR2 reads YNNKEL (reference sequence). V lost 1 base and J 0 bases, leaving 10 bases between the germline ends.

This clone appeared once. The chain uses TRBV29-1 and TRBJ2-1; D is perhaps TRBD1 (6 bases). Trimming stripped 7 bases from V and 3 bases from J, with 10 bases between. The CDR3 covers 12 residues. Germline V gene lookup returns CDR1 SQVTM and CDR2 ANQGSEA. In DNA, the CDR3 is TGCAGCGGCCGGACAGACTACAATGAGCAGTTCTTC. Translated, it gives CSGRTDYNEQFF.

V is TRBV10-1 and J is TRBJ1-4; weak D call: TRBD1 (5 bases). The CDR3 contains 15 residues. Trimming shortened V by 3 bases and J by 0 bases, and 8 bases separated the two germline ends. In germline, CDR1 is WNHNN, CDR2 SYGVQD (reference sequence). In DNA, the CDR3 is TGCGCCAGCAGTGATGCGACAGCAACTAATGAAAAACTGTTTTTT. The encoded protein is CASSDATATNEKLFF.

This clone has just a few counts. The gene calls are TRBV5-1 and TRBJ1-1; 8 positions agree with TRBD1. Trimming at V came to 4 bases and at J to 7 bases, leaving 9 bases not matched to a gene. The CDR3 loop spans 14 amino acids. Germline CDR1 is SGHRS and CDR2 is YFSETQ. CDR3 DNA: TGCGCCAGCAGCAGCGGACAGGGTTTCAGTGAAGCTTTCTTT. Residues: CASSSGQGFSEAFF.

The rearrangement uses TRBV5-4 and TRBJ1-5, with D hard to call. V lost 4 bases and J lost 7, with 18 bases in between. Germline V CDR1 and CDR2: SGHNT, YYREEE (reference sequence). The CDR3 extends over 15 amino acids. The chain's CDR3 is CASSLFGEEGQPQHF. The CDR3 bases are TGTGCCAGCAGCCTTTTCGGGGAAGAGGGACAGCCCCAGCATTTT.

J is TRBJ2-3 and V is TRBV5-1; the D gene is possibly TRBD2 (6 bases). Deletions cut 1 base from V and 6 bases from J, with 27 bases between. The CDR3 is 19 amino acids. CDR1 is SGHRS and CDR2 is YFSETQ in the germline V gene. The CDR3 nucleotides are TGCGCCAGCAGCTTGAGCCCCCCCGGAGGGGCCGGGGTAGGGGATACGCAGTATTTT. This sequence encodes CASSLSPPGGAGVGDTQYF. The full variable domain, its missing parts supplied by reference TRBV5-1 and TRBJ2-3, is KAGVTQTPRYLIKTRGQQVTLSCSPISGHRSVSWYQQTPGQGLQFLFEYFSETQRNKGNFPGRFSGRQFSNSRSEMNVSTLELGDSALYLCASSLSPPGGAGVGDTQYFGPGTRLTVL.

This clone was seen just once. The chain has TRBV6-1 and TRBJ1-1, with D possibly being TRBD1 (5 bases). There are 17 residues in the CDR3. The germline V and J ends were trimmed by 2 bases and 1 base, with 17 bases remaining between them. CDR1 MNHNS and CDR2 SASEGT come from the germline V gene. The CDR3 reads CASSESPGGWRNTEAFF. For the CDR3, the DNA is TGTGCCAGCAGTGAATCCCCCGGGGGGTGGAGGAACACTGAAGCTTTCTTT.

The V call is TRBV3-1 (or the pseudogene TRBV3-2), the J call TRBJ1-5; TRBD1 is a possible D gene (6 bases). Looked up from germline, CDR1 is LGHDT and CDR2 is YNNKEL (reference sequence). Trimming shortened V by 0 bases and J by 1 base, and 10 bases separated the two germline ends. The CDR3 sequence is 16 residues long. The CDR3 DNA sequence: TGTGCCAGCAGCCAAGATGGCAGGGGAAGCAATCAGCCCCAGCATTTT. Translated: CASSQDGRGSNQPQHF.

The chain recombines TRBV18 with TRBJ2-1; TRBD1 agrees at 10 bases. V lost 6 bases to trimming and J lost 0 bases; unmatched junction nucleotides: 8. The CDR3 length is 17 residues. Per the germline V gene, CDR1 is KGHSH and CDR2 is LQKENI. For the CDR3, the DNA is TGTGCCAGCTCCCATGGACAGGGGGGTAGCTCCTACAATGAGCAGTTCTTC. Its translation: CASSHGQGGSSYNEQFF.

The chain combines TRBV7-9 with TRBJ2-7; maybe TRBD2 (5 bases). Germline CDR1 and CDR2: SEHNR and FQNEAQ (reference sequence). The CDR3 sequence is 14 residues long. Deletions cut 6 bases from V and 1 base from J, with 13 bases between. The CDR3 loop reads CASSNYTGSYEQYF. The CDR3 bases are TGTGCCAGCAGTAATTATACGGGGTCCTACGAGCAGTACTTC.

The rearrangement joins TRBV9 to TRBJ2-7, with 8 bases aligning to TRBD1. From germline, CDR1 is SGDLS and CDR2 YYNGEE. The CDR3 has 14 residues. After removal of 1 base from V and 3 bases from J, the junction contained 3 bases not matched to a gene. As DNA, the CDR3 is TGTGCCAGCAGCGTAACGGGACAGGTCTACGAGCAGTACTTC. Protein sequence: CASSVTGQVYEQYF.

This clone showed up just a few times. The CDR3 DNA reads as TGTGCCAGCAGCCCCGGTGGGGGGACCTACGAGCAGTACTTC. Protein product: CASSPGGGTYEQYF. The chain carries TRBV5-4 and TRBJ2-7; D is possibly TRBD2 (6 bases). Trimming pared 4 bases from V and 2 bases from J, leaving 13 bases between. The CDR3 consists of 14 residues. Germline CDR1 reads SGHNT; CDR2 reads YYREEE (reference sequence).

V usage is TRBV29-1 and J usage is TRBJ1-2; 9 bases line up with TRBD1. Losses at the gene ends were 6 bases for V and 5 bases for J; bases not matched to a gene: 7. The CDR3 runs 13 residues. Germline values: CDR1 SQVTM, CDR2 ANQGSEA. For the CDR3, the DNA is TGCAGCGTCGGGACAGGGACTAGGTATGGCTACACCTTC. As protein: CSVGTGTRYGYTF.

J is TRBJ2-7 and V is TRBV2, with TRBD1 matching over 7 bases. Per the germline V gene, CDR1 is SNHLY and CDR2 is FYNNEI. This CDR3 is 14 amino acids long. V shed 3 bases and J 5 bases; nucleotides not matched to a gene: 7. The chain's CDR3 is CASSERQGVDEQYF. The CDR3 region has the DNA TGTGCCAGCAGTGAGAGACAGGGAGTCGACGAGCAGTACTTC.

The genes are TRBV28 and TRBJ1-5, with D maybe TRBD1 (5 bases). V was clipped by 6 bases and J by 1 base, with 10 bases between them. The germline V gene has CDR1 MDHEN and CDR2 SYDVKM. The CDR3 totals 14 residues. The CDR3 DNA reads TGTGCCAGCAGAAAAGGGGCCAGCAATCAGCCCCAGCATTTT. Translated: CASRKGASNQPQHF.

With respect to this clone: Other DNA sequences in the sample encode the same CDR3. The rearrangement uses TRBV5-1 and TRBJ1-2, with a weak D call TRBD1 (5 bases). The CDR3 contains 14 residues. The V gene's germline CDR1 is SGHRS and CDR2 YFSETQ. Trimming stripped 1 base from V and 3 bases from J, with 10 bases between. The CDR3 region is CASSLSGGDYGYTF. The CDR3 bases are TGCGCCAGCAGCTTGTCCGGGGGTGACTATGGCTACACCTTC. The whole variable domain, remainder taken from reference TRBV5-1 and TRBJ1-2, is KAGVTQTPRYLIKTRGQQVTLSCSPISGHRSVSWYQQTPGQGLQFLFEYFSETQRNKGNFPGRFSGRQFSNSRSEMNVSTLELGDSALYLCASSLSGGDYGYTFGSGTRLTVV.